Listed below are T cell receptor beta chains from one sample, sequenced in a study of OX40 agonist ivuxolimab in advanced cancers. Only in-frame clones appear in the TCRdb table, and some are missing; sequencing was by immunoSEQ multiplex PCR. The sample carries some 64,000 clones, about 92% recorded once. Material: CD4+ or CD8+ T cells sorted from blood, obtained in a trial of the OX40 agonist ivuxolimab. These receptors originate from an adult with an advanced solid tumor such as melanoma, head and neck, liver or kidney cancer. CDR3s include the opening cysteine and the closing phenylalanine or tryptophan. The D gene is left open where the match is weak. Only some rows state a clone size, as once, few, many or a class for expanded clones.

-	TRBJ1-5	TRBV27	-	CASSLSVRSNQPQHF	TGTGCCAGCAGTTTATCCGTCAGGAGCAATCAGCCCCAGCATTTT
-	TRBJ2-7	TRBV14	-	CASSQEGVGRRYEQYF	TGTGCCAGCAGCCAAGAGGGAGTCGGGAGACGCTACGAGCAGTACTTC
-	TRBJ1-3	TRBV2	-	CASSGTVTGNTIYF	TGTGCCAGCAGTGGGACAGTGACTGGAAACACCATATATTTT
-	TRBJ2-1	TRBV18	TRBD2	CASSPMREAKGEQFF	TGTGCCAGCTCACCAATGCGGGAGGCCAAGGGTGAGCAGTTCTTC
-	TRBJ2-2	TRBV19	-	CASSIFRGQTGELFF	TGTGCCAGTAGTATCTTCCGGGGGCAGACCGGGGAGCTGTTTTTT
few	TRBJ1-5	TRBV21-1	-	CASSDREDQPQHF	TGTGCCAGCAGCGACAGGGAGGATCAGCCCCAGCATTTT
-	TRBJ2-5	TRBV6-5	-	CASSYERGQETQYF	TGTGCCAGCAGTTACGAAAGGGGCCAAGAGACCCAGTACTTC
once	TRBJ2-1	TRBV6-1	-	CASSEGRVGQFF	TGTGCCAGCAGTGAAGGGAGGGTGGGGCAGTTCTTC
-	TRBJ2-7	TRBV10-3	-	CAISESASRLSYEQYF	TGTGCCATCAGTGAGTCGGCTTCCCGTTTGTCCTACGAGCAGTACTTC
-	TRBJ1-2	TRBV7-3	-	CASSRQAANYGYTF	TGTGCCAGCAGCCGACAGGCCGCTAACTATGGCTACACCTTC
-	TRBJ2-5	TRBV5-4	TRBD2	CASSSPGPSGGGETQYF	TGTGCCAGCAGCTCGCCGGGACCTAGCGGGGGGGGAGAGACCCAGTACTTC
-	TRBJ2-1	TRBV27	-	CASTLSARGVHEQFF	TGTGCCAGCACCCTCTCGGCCAGGGGGGTCCATGAGCAGTTCTTC
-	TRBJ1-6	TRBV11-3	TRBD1	CASSSAGTGVSPLHF	TGTGCCAGCAGCTCGGCCGGGACAGGGGTTTCACCCCTCCACTTT
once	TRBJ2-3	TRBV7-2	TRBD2	CASSFSGGGTDTQYF	TGTGCCAGCAGCTTTAGCGGGGGTGGGACAGATACGCAGTATTTT
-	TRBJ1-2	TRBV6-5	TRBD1	CASSQTGTAWGYTF	TGTGCCAGCAGTCAGACAGGGACGGCTTGGGGCTACACCTTC